Below are 18 T cell receptor beta chains sequenced from a single sample in a study of shared clonotypes between healthy human individuals. Naive-designated CD8 cells lacked CD45RO, were positively enriched for CCR7, and omitted terminally differentiated effector memory CD45RA+ cells. TCRdb's table, derived via immunoSEQ multiplex PCR, lists solely in-frame clones and lacks some. The repertoire holds fewer than 1 million clones, with about 96% as singletons. The sequencing input was naive CD8+ T cells sorted from blood. The receptors derive from a man younger than 40 in good health.

CDR3 sequence (DNA): TGCAGCGTTCGGACGGTTAACACCGGGGAGCTGTTTTTT. This sequence encodes CSVRTVNTGELFF. The chain has TRBV29-1 and TRBJ2-2; D ambiguous. The germline CDR1 and CDR2 sequences are SQVTM and ANQGSEA. V was pared by 5 bases and J by 2 bases, with 9 bases between. The CDR3 has 13 residues.

The count of this clone is one. V usage is TRBV7-8 and J usage is TRBJ2-7; 8 bases are shared with TRBD1. Germline values: CDR1 SGHVS, CDR2 FQNEAQ. This CDR3 is 15 amino acids long. J lost 3 bases, V lost 5 bases, and 9 bases had no gene match. Here the CDR3 reads CASSPGTGLSYEQYF. The DNA for the CDR3 is TGTGCCAGCAGCCCCGGGACAGGACTGAGCTACGAGCAGTACTTC.

The chain carries TRBV6-1 and TRBJ2-2; 14 positions agree with TRBD2. The CDR3 is 16 amino acids. The V gene end was trimmed by 4 bases and the J gene end by 7 bases; junction bases not matched to a gene: 5. CDR1 MNHNS and CDR2 SASEGT come from the germline V gene. CDR3 coding DNA: TGTGCCAGCAGTGGACTAGCGGGAGGGGGAGGCGGGGAGCTGTTTTTT. Amino acid sequence: CASSGLAGGGGGELFF.

This sequence joins TRBV7-6 and TRBJ2-2; D uncertain. CDR1 SGHVS and CDR2 FNYEAQ come from the germline V gene. The CDR3 runs to 11 residues. V was trimmed by 7 bases and J by 8 bases, leaving 8 bases between them. CDR3: CASILNGELFF. The CDR3 nucleotides are TGTGCCAGCATCCTGAATGGGGAGCTGTTTTTT.

This clone was counted once. The chain is built from TRBV11-2 and TRBJ2-5, with no clear D. The germline gives CDR1 SGHAT, CDR2 FQNNGV. This CDR3 has 15 amino acids. Between the trimmed V and J ends, which lost 1 base and 0 bases, there was a span of 9 bases. The CDR3 region has the DNA TGTGCCAGCAGCTTAGTGGCTAGTTACCAAGAGACCCAGTACTTC. Its translation is CASSLVASYQETQYF.

Concerning this clone itself: The same CDR3 can be traced to other DNA sequences in this sample. The chain uses TRBV4-1 and TRBJ2-3, with TRBD2 identical over 9 bases. V lost 2 bases to trimming and J lost 2 bases; unmatched junction nucleotides: 2. This CDR3 is 15 amino acids long. Looked up from germline, CDR1 is MGHRA and CDR2 is YSYEKL. This CDR3 reads CASSQLAGSTDTQYF. CDR3 sequence (DNA): TGCGCCAGCAGCCAACTAGCGGGATCCACAGATACGCAGTATTTT.

V is TRBV5-4 and J is TRBJ2-7, with D unresolved. Trimming took off 1 base at V and 1 base at J, with 9 bases between the two ends. The CDR3 covers 14 residues. Germline loops: CDR1 SGHNT, CDR2 YYREEE (reference sequence). The CDR3 DNA reads TGTGCCAGCAGCTTGTTCGAGACGTCCTACGAGCAGTACTTC. It encodes CASSLFETSYEQYF.

The chain recombines TRBV5-1 with TRBJ2-7, with D unresolved. V gave up 0 bases and J gave up 6 bases, with 16 bases separating them. Germline V gene sequence: CDR1 SGHRS, CDR2 YFSETQ. The CDR3 contains 15 residues. The CDR3 DNA sequence: TGCGCCAGCAGCTTGGTGGGGTCCTGGGTCGCCGAGCAGTACTTC. Translated: CASSLVGSWVAEQYF.

Written as DNA, the CDR3 is TGCGCCAGCAGCCCCTCCCCGGGCCGGGCAGATACGCAGTATTTT. Residues: CASSPSPGRADTQYF. V usage is TRBV4-3 and J usage is TRBJ2-3; D gene ambiguous. The V end lost 4 bases, the J end lost 4 bases, and 15 bases lay between the germline ends. From germline, CDR1 is LGHNA and CDR2 YSLEER. The CDR3 consists of 15 residues.

This chain links TRBV9 with TRBJ1-2; D uncertain. There are 12 residues in the CDR3. Trimming removed 6 bases from V and 5 bases from J, with 11 bases in between. In germline, CDR1 is SGDLS, CDR2 YYNGEE. This chain's CDR3 is CASTPLLYGYTF. DNA of the CDR3: TGTGCCAGCACCCCTCTTTTATATGGCTACACCTTC.

The CDR3 here is CSVGRGGTGELFF. CDR3 nucleotide sequence: TGCAGCGTTGGCAGAGGGGGCACCGGGGAGCTGTTTTTT. The chain employs TRBV29-1 and TRBJ2-2; possibly TRBD1 for D (6 bases). Looked up from germline, CDR1 is SQVTM and CDR2 is ANQGSEA. The CDR3 runs to 13 residues. V was cut by 4 bases and J by 4 bases, with 10 bases left in between.

J is TRBJ1-2 and V is TRBV14, with TRBD1 matching 8 bases. Germline values: CDR1 SGHDN, CDR2 FVKESK. V shed 2 bases and J 3 bases; nucleotides not matched to a gene: 8. CDR3 length equals 16 residues. The CDR3 DNA follows: TGTGCCAGCAGCCAATTTCAGGGGGCTGAAGACTATGGCTACACCTTC. It encodes CASSQFQGAEDYGYTF.

The V gene is TRBV25-1, the J gene TRBJ1-2; the D gene is possibly TRBD1 (5 bases). Trimming stripped 2 bases from V and 5 bases from J, with 12 bases between. CDR1 is MGHDK and CDR2 is SYGVNS in the germline V gene. The length of the CDR3 is 14 residues. The CDR3 DNA reads TGTGCCAGCAGTGAAGGTGGGGACGCTTATGGCTACACCTTC. Protein product: CASSEGGDAYGYTF.

Points on this clone: Other DNA sequences in the same sample also yield this CDR3. The V gene is TRBV4-1, the J gene TRBJ1-5; TRBD1 is a possible D gene (5 bases). Deletions cut 1 base from V and 5 bases from J, with 12 bases between. Per the germline V gene, CDR1 is MGHRA and CDR2 is YSYEKL. This CDR3 contains 15 residues. The CDR3 spells CASSQVTGGDQPQHF. The CDR3 DNA reads TGCGCCAGCAGCCAAGTTACAGGAGGTGATCAGCCCCAGCATTTT.

The chain carries TRBV6-1 and TRBJ1-3, with D maybe TRBD1 (6 bases). Germline V gives CDR1 MNHNS, CDR2 SASEGT. The CDR3 is made up of 12 amino acids. V was shortened by 6 bases and J by 3 bases, with 6 bases between the two germline ends. CDR3 region: CASRDSGNTIYF. CDR3 DNA sequence: TGTGCCAGCAGGGACAGTGGAAACACCATATATTTT.

The chain couples TRBV27 to TRBJ2-1; TRBD1 might be the D (6 bases). The CDR3 runs 12 residues. The V gene lost 5 bases and the J gene lost 6 bases, with 8 bases spanning the gap. Germline CDR1 MNHEY, CDR2 SMNVEV (reference sequence). CDR3 amino acids: CASSVQGNEQFF. The CDR3 DNA is TGTGCCAGCAGTGTACAGGGCAATGAGCAGTTCTTC.

This clone was observed a single time. V gene TRBV7-2 combines with J gene TRBJ2-7; 11 bases align to TRBD2. The CDR3 consists of 14 residues. V trimming: 3 bases; J trimming: 5 bases; junction bases outside the gene matches: 3. Germline V gives CDR1 SGHTA, CDR2 FQGNSA. Here the CDR3 DNA reads TGTGCCAGCAGCTTGCCGGGACTAGCGGACGAGCAGTACTTC. Translating it yields CASSLPGLADEQYF.

V usage is TRBV15 and J usage is TRBJ2-7, with 7 bases aligning to TRBD2. There are 14 residues in the CDR3. Per germline, CDR1 LNHNV and CDR2 YYDKDF (reference sequence). J was trimmed by 7 bases and V by 0 bases; bases with no gene match: 6. The CDR3 sequence is CATSRDAGDQEQYF. CDR3 nucleotide sequence: TGTGCCACCAGCAGAGATGCGGGGGATCAGGAGCAGTACTTC.